This is a list of T cell receptor beta chains from one sample in a study of T cell repertoires in cytomegalovirus infection. Each CDR3 protein is one row after TCRdb ran MiXCR on the reads. In the table there are some 450,000 distinct CDR3 sequences, approximately 31% of which are singletons. The specimen sequenced was PBMCs. The receptors shown here come from a human donor in good health (CMV status not recorded). Some clones in this sample may be carry-over from other donors' samples. Each CDR3 is given with its conserved first and last residue. Fields, in order: J gene, D gene, V gene, clone size, CDR3 protein, CDR3 DNA. D genes are given only for firm matches. The listing skips clone size in some rows; elsewhere it reads once, few, many or a size class.

J: TRBJ1-6; D: -; V: TRBV6-2/TRBV6-3; size: -; CDR3: CASSFLRSSYNSTLHF; DNA: TGTGCCAGCAGTTTCCTCCGGAGCTCCTATAATTCAACCCTCCACTTT
J: TRBJ1-2; D: TRBD1; V: TRBV10-3; size: many; CDR3: CAISGGGTAYGYTF; DNA: TGTGCCATCAGTGGTGGCGGGACAGCCTATGGCTACACCTTC
J: TRBJ1-1; D: TRBD1; V: TRBV7-6; size: many; CDR3: CASSLEGQGTYNTEAFF; DNA: TGTGCCAGCAGCTTAGAGGGACAGGGGACTTATAACACTGAAGCTTTCTTT
J: TRBJ2-4; D: -; V: TRBV15; size: -; CDR3: CATKGAKNIQYF; DNA: TGTGCCACCAAGGGAGCCAAAAACATTCAGTACTTC
J: TRBJ2-2; D: TRBD1; V: TRBV7-9; size: -; CDR3: CASSLRTGDTGELFF; DNA: TGTGCCAGCAGCTTAAGGACAGGGGACACCGGGGAGCTGTTTTTT
J: TRBJ1-1; D: TRBD1; V: TRBV5-1; size: once; CDR3: CASSRRDRGDRNTEAFF; DNA: TGCGCCAGCAGCCGAAGGGACAGGGGCGATCGGAACACTGAAGCTTTCTTT
J: TRBJ2-1; D: -; V: TRBV24-1; size: -; CDR3: CATSGVIGTYSYNEQFF; DNA: TGTGCCACCAGTGGGGTCATTGGGACGTACTCCTACAATGAGCAGTTCTTC
J: TRBJ2-5; D: TRBD2; V: TRBV6-4; size: -; CDR3: CASSESAGRQETQDF; DNA: TGTGCCAGCAGTGAATCAGCGGGGAGACAAGAGACCCAGGACTTC
J: TRBJ1-5; D: -; V: TRBV24-1; size: -; CDR3: CATSDINGQPQHF; DNA: TGTGCCACCAGTGATATCAACGGTCAGCCCCAGCATTTT
J: TRBJ1-1; D: -; V: TRBV6-2/TRBV6-3; size: few; CDR3: CASSYRVPAGKNTEAFF; DNA: TGTGCCAGCAGTTACCGGGTGCCCGCAGGGAAGAACACTGAAGCTTTCTTT
J: TRBJ1-2; D: -; V: TRBV19; size: few; CDR3: CASRKSDGYTF; DNA: TGTGCCAGTAGGAAGTCGGATGGCTACACCTTC
J: TRBJ1-5; D: -; V: TRBV4-3; size: -; CDR3: CASSQGIDRGNQPQHF; DNA: TGCGCCAGCAGCCAGGGGATTGACAGAGGCAATCAGCCCCAGCATTTT
J: TRBJ1-1; D: -; V: TRBV7-6; size: many; CDR3: CASSRDLNTEAFF; DNA: TGTGCCAGCAGCCGGGACCTGAACACTGAAGCTTTCTTT
J: TRBJ2-1; D: -; V: TRBV5-4; size: -; CDR3: CASSLPRALCNNEQFF; DNA: TGTGCCAGCAGCTTGCCCCGGGCCTTGTGTAACAATGAGCAGTTCTTC
J: TRBJ1-3; D: -; V: TRBV19; size: -; CDR3: CASIPGPTENTIYF; DNA: TGTGCCAGTATCCCGGGACCCACGGAAAACACCATATATTTT
J: TRBJ1-5; D: -; V: TRBV4-1; size: once; CDR3: CASSRPMGPQHF; DNA: TGCGCCAGCAGCCGTCCGATGGGGCCCCAGCATTTT
J: TRBJ2-7; D: TRBD1; V: TRBV18; size: few; CDR3: CASSVTGTDSYEQYF; DNA: TGTGCCAGCTCAGTAACCGGGACAGATTCCTACGAGCAGTACTTC
J: TRBJ1-6; D: -; V: TRBV14; size: few; CDR3: CASSQSAGATPLHF; DNA: TGTGCCAGCAGCCAAAGTGCAGGAGCTACACCCCTCCACTTT
J: TRBJ1-5; D: -; V: TRBV5-6; size: few; CDR3: CASSGRGYQPQHF; DNA: TGTGCCAGCAGCGGCAGGGGATATCAGCCCCAGCATTTT
J: TRBJ1-6; D: -; V: TRBV20-1; size: -; CDR3: CSARDRGQNGSPLHF; DNA: TGCAGTGCTAGAGATCGGGGACAAAATGGTTCACCCCTCCACTTT
J: TRBJ1-2; D: TRBD1; V: TRBV6-2/TRBV6-3; size: -; CDR3: CASGRGQGAILDGYTF; DNA: TGTGCCAGCGGCCGTGGACAGGGGGCGATTCTGGATGGCTACACCTTC
J: TRBJ2-1; D: -; V: TRBV2; size: few; CDR3: CASSLLPSSYNEQFF; DNA: TGTGCCAGCAGTCTCTTACCGAGCTCCTACAATGAGCAGTTCTTC
J: TRBJ1-3; D: TRBD1; V: TRBV20-1; size: -; CDR3: CSAAWTGAGNTIYF; DNA: TGCAGTGCGGCTTGGACAGGGGCTGGAAACACCATATATTTT
J: TRBJ2-2; D: TRBD2; V: TRBV19; size: -; CDR3: CASSHRLAGDSNTGELFF; DNA: TGTGCCAGTAGTCACCGACTAGCGGGGGACTCGAACACCGGGGAGCTGTTTTTT
J: TRBJ1-4; D: -; V: TRBV6-2/TRBV6-3; size: -; CDR3: CASSYQGRREAFF; DNA: TGTGCCAGCAGTTACCAGGGCCGGCGCGAGGCGTTTTTT
J: TRBJ2-7; D: -; V: TRBV20-1; size: few; CDR3: CSAIIGTLSSYEQYF; DNA: TGCAGTGCGATAATTGGGACATTGAGCTCCTACGAGCAGTACTTC
J: TRBJ2-7; D: TRBD1; V: TRBV7-8; size: -; CDR3: CASWDSSYEQYF; DNA: TGTGCCAGTTGGGACAGCTCCTACGAGCAGTACTTC
J: TRBJ1-2; D: -; V: TRBV3-1; size: -; CDR3: CASSQGQSTHYGYTF; DNA: TGTGCCAGCAGCCAAGGACAGTCTACTCACTATGGCTACACCTTC
J: TRBJ2-5; D: -; V: TRBV15; size: -; CDR3: CATSRDKRKTQYF; DNA: TGTGCCACCAGCAGAGATAAGCGGAAGACCCAGTACTTC
J: TRBJ1-5; D: -; V: TRBV28; size: -; CDR3: CASSLSGLRGRNQPQHF; DNA: TGTGCCAGCAGTTTATCGGGCTTAAGGGGTCGCAATCAGCCCCAGCATTTT
J: TRBJ2-7; D: -; V: TRBV7-6; size: -; CDR3: CASSFPGYEQYF; DNA: TGTGCCAGCAGCTTTCCGGGCTACGAGCAGTACTTC
J: TRBJ2-2; D: -; V: TRBV7-8; size: -; CDR3: CASSLRDASFGELFF; DNA: TGTGCCAGCAGCCTCCGGGACGCATCCTTCGGGGAGCTGTTTTTT
J: TRBJ2-1; D: -; V: TRBV19; size: few; CDR3: CASGVVGNEQFF; DNA: TGTGCCAGTGGTGTAGTGGGAAATGAGCAGTTCTTC
J: TRBJ2-1; D: TRBD2; V: TRBV27; size: -; CDR3: CASSAGGGLPYNEQFF; DNA: TGTGCCAGCAGCGCCGGGGGAGGGTTGCCCTACAATGAGCAGTTCTTC
J: TRBJ1-1; D: TRBD1; V: TRBV28; size: few; CDR3: CASSLPTGETEAFF; DNA: TGTGCCAGCAGTTTACCTACAGGGGAGACTGAAGCTTTCTTT
J: TRBJ1-1; D: TRBD1; V: TRBV28; size: few; CDR3: CASSPALGQGAEAFF; DNA: TGTGCCAGCAGTCCTGCCCTCGGACAGGGCGCTGAAGCTTTCTTT
J: TRBJ1-1; D: -; V: TRBV28; size: -; CDR3: CASRSRLMNTEAFF; DNA: TGTGCCAGCAGGTCTCGACTGATGAACACTGAAGCTTTCTTT
J: TRBJ1-2; D: -; V: TRBV4-3; size: -; CDR3: CASSQDLTVTYGYTF; DNA: TGCGCCAGCAGCCAAGATCTTACAGTAACCTATGGCTACACCTTC
J: TRBJ2-5; D: -; V: TRBV7-6; size: few; CDR3: CASSPNWGDQETQYF; DNA: TGTGCCAGCAGCCCGAACTGGGGGGACCAAGAGACCCAGTACTTC
J: TRBJ2-7; D: -; V: TRBV4-1; size: -; CDR3: CASSQRDDEQYF; DNA: TGCGCCAGCAGCCAACGGGACGACGAGCAGTACTTC
J: TRBJ1-2; D: TRBD1; V: TRBV20-1; size: few; CDR3: CSASRQGYGYTF; DNA: TGCAGTGCTAGCAGACAGGGCTATGGCTACACCTTC
J: TRBJ1-5; D: -; V: TRBV12-3/TRBV12-4; size: few; CDR3: CASSLSSHYSNQPQHF; DNA: TGTGCCAGCAGTTTGTCGTCGCATTATAGCAATCAGCCCCAGCATTTT
J: TRBJ1-3; D: TRBD1; V: TRBV19; size: few; CDR3: CASRPTGDGNTIYF; DNA: TGTGCCAGCCGCCCGACAGGGGACGGAAACACCATATATTTT
J: TRBJ2-1; D: -; V: TRBV28; size: few; CDR3: CASSYGGDHNEQFF; DNA: TGTGCCAGCAGCTATGGAGGGGATCACAATGAGCAGTTCTTC
J: TRBJ1-5; D: -; V: TRBV19; size: many; CDR3: CASSTTRLVLVQPQHF; DNA: TGTGCCAGTAGTACCACGAGACTCGTCTTGGTCCAGCCCCAGCATTTT
J: TRBJ1-1; D: -; V: TRBV12-3/TRBV12-4; size: few; CDR3: CASRSGTGYNTEAFF; DNA: TGTGCCAGCAGATCCGGGACGGGATATAACACTGAAGCTTTCTTT
J: TRBJ1-2; D: -; V: TRBV25-1; size: many; CDR3: CASYDTEYGYGYTF; DNA: TGTGCCAGCTACGACACAGAGTATGGCTATGGCTACACCTTC
J: TRBJ2-3; D: TRBD2; V: TRBV11-2; size: -; CDR3: CASSLVSGEADTQYF; DNA: TGTGCCAGCAGCTTAGTCAGCGGGGAGGCAGATACGCAGTATTTT
J: TRBJ2-2; D: TRBD1; V: TRBV19; size: -; CDR3: CASSLGTGNDKNTGELFF; DNA: TGTGCCAGTAGCCTCGGGACAGGGAACGACAAGAACACCGGGGAGCTGTTTTTT
J: TRBJ2-3; D: -; V: TRBV4-3; size: -; CDR3: CASSQDSVPSSVQYF; DNA: TGCGCCAGCAGCCAAGATTCAGTACCCAGTTCGGTGCAGTATTTT
J: TRBJ1-1; D: -; V: TRBV7-3; size: many; CDR3: CASSLGGQGTEAFF; DNA: TGTGCCAGCAGCTTAGGAGGGCAGGGGACTGAAGCTTTCTTT
J: TRBJ2-1; D: -; V: TRBV5-1; size: few; CDR3: CASSLEVKYNEQFF; DNA: TGCGCCAGCAGCTTGGAAGTGAAGTACAATGAGCAGTTCTTC
J: TRBJ2-2; D: -; V: TRBV12-3/TRBV12-4; size: few; CDR3: CASTSTGELFF; DNA: TGTGCCAGCACCAGCACCGGGGAGCTGTTTTTT
J: TRBJ2-5; D: -; V: TRBV20-1; size: -; CDR3: CSARDEQTQETQYF; DNA: TGCAGTGCTAGAGATGAACAGACACAAGAGACCCAGTACTTC